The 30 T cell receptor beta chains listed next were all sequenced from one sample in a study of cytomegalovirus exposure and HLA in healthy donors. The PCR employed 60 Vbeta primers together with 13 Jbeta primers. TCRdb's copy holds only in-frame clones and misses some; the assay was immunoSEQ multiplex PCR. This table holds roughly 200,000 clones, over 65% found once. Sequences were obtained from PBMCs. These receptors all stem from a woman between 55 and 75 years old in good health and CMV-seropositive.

CDR3 in amino acids: CASSIAGQSGLEQYF. The CDR3 DNA sequence: TGTGCCAGTAGTATAGCTGGACAGAGCGGACTCGAGCAGTACTTC. This chain uses TRBV19 with TRBJ2-7; TRBD1 might be the D (6 bases). The CDR3 loop spans 15 amino acids. V was pared by 1 base and J by 6 bases, with 16 bases between. The germline V gene encodes CDR1 LNHDA and CDR2 SQIVND (reference sequence).

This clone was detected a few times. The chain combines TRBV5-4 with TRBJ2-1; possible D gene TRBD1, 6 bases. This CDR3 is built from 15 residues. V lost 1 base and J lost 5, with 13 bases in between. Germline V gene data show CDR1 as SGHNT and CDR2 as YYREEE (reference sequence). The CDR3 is CASSLSRGDHNEQFF. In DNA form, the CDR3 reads TGTGCCAGCAGCTTGTCCAGGGGTGATCACAATGAGCAGTTCTTC.

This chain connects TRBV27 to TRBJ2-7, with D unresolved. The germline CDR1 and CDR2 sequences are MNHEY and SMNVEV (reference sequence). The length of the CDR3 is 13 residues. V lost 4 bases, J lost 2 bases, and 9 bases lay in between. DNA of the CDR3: TGTGCCAGCAGTTCTGGGCTCGCCTACGAGCAGTACTTC. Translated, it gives CASSSGLAYEQYF.

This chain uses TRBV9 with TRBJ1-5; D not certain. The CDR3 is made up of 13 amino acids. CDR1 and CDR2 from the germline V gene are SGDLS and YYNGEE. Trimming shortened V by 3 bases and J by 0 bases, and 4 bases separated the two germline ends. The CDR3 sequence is CASSGNSNQPQHF. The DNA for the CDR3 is TGTGCCAGCAGCGGTAATAGCAATCAGCCCCAGCATTTT.

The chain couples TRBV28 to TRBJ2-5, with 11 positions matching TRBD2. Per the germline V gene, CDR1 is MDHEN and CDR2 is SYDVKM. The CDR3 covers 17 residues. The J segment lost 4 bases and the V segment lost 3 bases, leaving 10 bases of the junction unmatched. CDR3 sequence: CASSLWWVGLAGETQYF. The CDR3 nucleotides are TGTGCCAGCAGTTTGTGGTGGGTAGGACTAGCGGGAGAGACCCAGTACTTC.

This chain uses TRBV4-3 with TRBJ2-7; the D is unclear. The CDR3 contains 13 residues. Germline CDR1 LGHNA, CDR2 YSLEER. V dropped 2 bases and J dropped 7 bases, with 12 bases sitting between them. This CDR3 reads CASSQYLQREQYF. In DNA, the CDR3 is TGCGCCAGCAGCCAATACCTCCAGAGGGAGCAGTACTTC.

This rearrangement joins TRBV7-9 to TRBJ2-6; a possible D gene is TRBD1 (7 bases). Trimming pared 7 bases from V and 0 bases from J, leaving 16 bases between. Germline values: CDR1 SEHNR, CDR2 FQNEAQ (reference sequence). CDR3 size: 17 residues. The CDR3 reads CASKDRQGLSGANVLTF. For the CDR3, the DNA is TGTGCCAGCAAGGACCGACAGGGACTCTCTGGGGCCAACGTCCTGACTTTC.

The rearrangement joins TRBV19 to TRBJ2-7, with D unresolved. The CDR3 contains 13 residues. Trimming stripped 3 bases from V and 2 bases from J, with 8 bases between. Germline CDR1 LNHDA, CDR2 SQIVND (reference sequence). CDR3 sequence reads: CASSIEQAYEQYF. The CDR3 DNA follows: TGTGCCAGTAGTATTGAGCAGGCCTACGAGCAGTACTTC.

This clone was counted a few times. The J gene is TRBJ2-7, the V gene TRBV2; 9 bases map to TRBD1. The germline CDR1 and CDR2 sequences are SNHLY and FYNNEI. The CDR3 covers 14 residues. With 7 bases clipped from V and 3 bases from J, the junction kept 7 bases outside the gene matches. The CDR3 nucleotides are TGTGCCAGCATTTTTCCGGGACAGGGCTACGAGCAGTACTTC. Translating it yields CASIFPGQGYEQYF.

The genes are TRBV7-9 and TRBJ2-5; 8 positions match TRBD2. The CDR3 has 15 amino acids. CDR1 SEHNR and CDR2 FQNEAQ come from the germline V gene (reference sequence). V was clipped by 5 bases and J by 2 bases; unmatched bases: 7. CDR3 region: CASSGGGGLQETQYF. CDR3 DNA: TGTGCCAGCAGCGGGGGCGGGGGGCTTCAAGAGACCCAGTACTTC.

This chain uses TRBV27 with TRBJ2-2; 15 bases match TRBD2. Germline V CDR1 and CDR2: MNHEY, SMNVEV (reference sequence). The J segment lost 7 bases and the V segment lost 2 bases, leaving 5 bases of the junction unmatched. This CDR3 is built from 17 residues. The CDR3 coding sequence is TGTGCCAGCAGTTTAAAGGGACTAGCGGGAGGCGGCGGGGAGCTGTTTTTT. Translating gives CASSLKGLAGGGGELFF.

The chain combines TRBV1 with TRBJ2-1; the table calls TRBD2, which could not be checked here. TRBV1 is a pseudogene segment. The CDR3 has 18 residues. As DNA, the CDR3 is TGCACCAGCAGCCTCGGACTAGCGGGGGGTTGTTACTACAATGAGCAGTTCTTC. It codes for CTSSLGLAGGCYYNEQFF.

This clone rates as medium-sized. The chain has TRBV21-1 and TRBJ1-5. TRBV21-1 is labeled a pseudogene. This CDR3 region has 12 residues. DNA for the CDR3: TGTGCCAGCAGCAAAGCTCTTCAGCCCCAGCATTTT. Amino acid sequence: CASSKALQPQHF.

CDR3 loop: CASSLAMGSGMGYEQYF. Written as DNA, the CDR3 is TGCGCCAGCAGCTTGGCCATGGGTAGCGGGATGGGTTACGAGCAGTACTTC. The chain couples TRBV5-1 to TRBJ2-5; 8 bases agree with TRBD2. The J call may be in error: the DNA end matches TRBJ2-7 better. The germline CDR1 and CDR2 sequences are SGHRS and YFSETQ. CDR3 length: 17 amino acids.

This CDR3 reads CASSYQENTEAFF. The CDR3 coding sequence is TGTGCCAGCAGTTATCAGGAGAACACTGAAGCTTTCTTT. V gene TRBV11-3 combines with J gene TRBJ1-1; no firm D call. Trimming cost V 6 bases and J 1 base, with 9 bases left between them. The CDR3 extends over 13 amino acids. The V gene's germline CDR1 is SGHNT and CDR2 YENEEA.

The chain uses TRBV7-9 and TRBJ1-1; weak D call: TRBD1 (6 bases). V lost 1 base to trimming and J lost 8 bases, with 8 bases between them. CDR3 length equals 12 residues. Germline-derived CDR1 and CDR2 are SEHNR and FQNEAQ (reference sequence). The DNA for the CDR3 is TGTGCCAGCAGCTTAGGTGGACAGGAAGCTTTCTTT. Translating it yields CASSLGGQEAFF.

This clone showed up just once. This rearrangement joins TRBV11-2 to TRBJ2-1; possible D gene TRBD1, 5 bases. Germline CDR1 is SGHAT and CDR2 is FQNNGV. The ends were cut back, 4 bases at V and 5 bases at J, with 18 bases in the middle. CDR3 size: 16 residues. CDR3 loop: CASSSPQGWAHNEQFF. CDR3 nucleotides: TGTGCCAGCAGCTCCCCTCAGGGCTGGGCCCACAATGAGCAGTTCTTC. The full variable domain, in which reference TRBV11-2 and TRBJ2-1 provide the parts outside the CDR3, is EAGVAQSPRYKIIEKRQSVAFWCNPISGHATLYWYQQILGQGPKLLIQFQNNGVVDDSQLPKDRFSAERLKGVDSTLKIQPAKLEDSAVYLCASSSPQGWAHNEQFFGPGTRLTVL.

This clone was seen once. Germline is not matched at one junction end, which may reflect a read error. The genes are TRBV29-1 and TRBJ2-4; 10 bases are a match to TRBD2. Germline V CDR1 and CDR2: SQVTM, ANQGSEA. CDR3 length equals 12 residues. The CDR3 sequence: CSAGTSENSQYF. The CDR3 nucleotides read TGCAGCGCAGGGACTAGCGAGAACAGTCAGTACTTC.

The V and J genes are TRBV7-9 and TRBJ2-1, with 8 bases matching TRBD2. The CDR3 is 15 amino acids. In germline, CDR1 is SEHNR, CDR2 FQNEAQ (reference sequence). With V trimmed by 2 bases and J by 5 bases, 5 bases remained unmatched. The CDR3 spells CASSLKTGGHNEQFF. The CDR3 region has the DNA TGTGCCAGCAGCTTAAAAACGGGGGGGCACAATGAGCAGTTCTTC.

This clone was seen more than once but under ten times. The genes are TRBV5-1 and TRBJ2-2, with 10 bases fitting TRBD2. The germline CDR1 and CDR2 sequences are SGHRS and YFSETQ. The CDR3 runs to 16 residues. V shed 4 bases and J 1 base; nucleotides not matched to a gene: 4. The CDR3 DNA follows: TGCGCCAGCAGCCCCCGGACTAGCGGGAACACCGGGGAGCTGTTTTTT. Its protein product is CASSPRTSGNTGELFF.

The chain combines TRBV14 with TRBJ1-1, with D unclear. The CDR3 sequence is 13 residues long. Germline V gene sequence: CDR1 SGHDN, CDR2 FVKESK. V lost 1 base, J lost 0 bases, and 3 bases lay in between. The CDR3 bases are TGTGCCAGCAGCCAAGGTATGAACACTGAAGCTTTCTTT. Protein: CASSQGMNTEAFF.

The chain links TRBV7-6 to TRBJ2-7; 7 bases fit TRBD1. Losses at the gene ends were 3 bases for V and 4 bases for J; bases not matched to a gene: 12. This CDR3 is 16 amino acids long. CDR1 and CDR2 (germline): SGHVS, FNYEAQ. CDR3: CASSFGQTGVPYEQYF. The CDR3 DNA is TGTGCCAGCAGCTTTGGGCAAACAGGGGTACCGTACGAGCAGTACTTC.

CDR3 in amino acids: CASSPEVLGNTIYF. The CDR3 DNA follows: TGTGCCAGCAGCCCAGAGGTTCTCGGAAACACCATATATTTT. This rearrangement joins TRBV5-4 to TRBJ1-3; no clear D gene. The CDR3 is 14 amino acids. Per germline, CDR1 SGHNT and CDR2 YYREEE (reference sequence). V was trimmed by 4 bases and J by 4 bases, leaving 12 bases between them.

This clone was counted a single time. CDR3 bases: TGTGCCAGCAGGGCTTGGGGCCAGTCTTCCTACGAGCAGTACTTC. It translates to CASRAWGQSSYEQYF. This chain joins TRBV2 and TRBJ2-7, with D maybe TRBD1 (5 bases). This CDR3 region has 15 residues. Germline V gene data show CDR1 as SNHLY and CDR2 as FYNNEI. Trimming took off 6 bases at V and 1 base at J, with 16 bases between the two ends.

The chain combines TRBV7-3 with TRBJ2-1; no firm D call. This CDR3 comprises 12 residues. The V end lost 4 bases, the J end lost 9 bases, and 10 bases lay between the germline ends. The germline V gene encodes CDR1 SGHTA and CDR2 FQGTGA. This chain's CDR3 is CASSSGVGEQFF. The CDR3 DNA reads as TGTGCCAGCAGCTCGGGTGTAGGTGAGCAGTTCTTC.

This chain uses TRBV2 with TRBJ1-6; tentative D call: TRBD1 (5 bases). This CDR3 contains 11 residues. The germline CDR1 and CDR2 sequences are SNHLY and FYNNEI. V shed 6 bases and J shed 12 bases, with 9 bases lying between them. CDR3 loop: CASRGVGPLHF. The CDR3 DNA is TGTGCCAGCAGAGGGGTGGGACCCCTCCACTTT.

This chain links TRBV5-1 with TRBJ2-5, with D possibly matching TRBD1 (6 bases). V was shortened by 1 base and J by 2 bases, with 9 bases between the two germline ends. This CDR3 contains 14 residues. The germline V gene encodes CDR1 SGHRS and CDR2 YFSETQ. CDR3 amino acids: CASSLRGGQETQYF. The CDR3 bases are TGCGCCAGCAGCTTGCGAGGGGGTCAAGAGACCCAGTACTTC.

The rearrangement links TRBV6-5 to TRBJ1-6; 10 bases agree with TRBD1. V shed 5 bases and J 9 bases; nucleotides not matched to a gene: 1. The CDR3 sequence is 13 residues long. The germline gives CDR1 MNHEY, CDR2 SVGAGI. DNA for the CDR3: TGTGCCAGCAGTAGGACAGGGGGTTCACCCCTCCACTTT. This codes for CASSRTGGSPLHF.

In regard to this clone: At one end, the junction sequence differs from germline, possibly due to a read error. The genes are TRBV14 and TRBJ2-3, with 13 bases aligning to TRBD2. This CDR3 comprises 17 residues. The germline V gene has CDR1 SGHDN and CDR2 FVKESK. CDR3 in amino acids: CATSPGLAGNRADTQYF. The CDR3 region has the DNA TGTGCCACCAGCCCGGGACTAGCGGGGAACAGGGCAGATACGCAGTATTTT.

The CDR3 nucleotides read TGCGCCAGCAGCTTGTTTGGACAGGACTACGAGCAGTACTTC. Protein: CASSLFGQDYEQYF. V gene TRBV5-1 combines with J gene TRBJ2-7; 7 bases map to TRBD1. Germline-derived CDR1 and CDR2 are SGHRS and YFSETQ. This CDR3 contains 14 residues. J was trimmed by 3 bases and V by 1 base; bases with no gene match: 4.